This T cell receptor (beta chain) was profiled in a study of shared clonotypes between healthy human individuals. TCRdb's table, derived via immunoSEQ multiplex PCR, lists solely in-frame clones and lacks some. This sample has 2 million to 2.5 million clones, with 95% found just once. The germline V and J ends were trimmed by 1 base and 4 bases, with 13 bases remaining between them. Germline assignment: CDR1 SNHLY and CDR2 FYNNEI. This CDR3 spans 15 amino acids. This clone has only one observation. Sequences were obtained from naive CD4+ T cells sorted from blood. The sample's subset: CD45RA+ positively selected. This sequence originates from a man aged 18 to 30 in good health. The chain links TRBV2 to TRBJ1-2; tentatively, D is TRBD1 (5 bases). CDR3 residues: CASSEEGRGSYGYTF. CDR3 nucleotides: TGTGCCAGCAGTGAAGAGGGAAGGGGCAGCTATGGCTACACCTTC.